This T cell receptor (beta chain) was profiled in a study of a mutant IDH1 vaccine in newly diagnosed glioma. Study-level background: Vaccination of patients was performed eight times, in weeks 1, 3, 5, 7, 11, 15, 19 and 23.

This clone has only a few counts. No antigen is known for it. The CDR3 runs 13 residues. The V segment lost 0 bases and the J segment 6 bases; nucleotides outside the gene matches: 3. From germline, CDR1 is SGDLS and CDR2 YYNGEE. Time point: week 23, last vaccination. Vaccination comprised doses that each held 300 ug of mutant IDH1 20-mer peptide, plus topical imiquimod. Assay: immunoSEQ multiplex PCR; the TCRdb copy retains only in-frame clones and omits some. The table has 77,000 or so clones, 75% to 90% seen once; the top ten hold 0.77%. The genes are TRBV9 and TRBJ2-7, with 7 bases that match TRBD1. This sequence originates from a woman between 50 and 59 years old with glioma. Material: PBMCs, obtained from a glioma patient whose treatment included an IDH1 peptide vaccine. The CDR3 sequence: CASSVGQGTEQYF. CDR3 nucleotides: TGTGCCAGCAGCGTAGGACAGGGTACCGAGCAGTACTTC.